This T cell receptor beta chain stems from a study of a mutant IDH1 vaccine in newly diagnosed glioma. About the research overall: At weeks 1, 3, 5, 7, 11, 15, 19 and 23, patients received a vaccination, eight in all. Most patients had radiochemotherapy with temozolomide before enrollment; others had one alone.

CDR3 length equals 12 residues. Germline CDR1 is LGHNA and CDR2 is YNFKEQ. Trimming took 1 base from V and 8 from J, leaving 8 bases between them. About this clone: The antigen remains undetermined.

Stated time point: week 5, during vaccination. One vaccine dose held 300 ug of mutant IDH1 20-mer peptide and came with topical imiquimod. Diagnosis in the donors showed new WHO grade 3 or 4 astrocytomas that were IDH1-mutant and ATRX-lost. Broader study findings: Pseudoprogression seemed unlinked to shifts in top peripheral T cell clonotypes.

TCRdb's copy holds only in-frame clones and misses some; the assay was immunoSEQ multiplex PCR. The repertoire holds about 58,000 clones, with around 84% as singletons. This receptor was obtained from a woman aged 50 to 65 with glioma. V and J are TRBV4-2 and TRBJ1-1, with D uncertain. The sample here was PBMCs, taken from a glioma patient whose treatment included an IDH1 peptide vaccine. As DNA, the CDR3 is TGTGCCAGCAGCCAAGGGGCGGAAGAAGCTTTCTTT. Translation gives CASSQGAEEAFF.